These 15 T cell receptor beta chains were sequenced from one sample in a study of T cells in women clearing cervical HPV infection. Sequenced by immunoSEQ multiplex PCR; TCRdb stores in-frame clones only, minus some. This sample's table reports around 39,000 clones. The specimen was blood buffy coat. The receptors shown here come from a woman aged 18 to 75 with a cervical HPV16 infection that either progressed to CIN3+ or cleared (not recorded which).

Concerning this clone: The sequence runs out 3 residues before the end of the CDR3; the remainder is reconstructed from the germline J gene. The V gene is TRBV19, the J gene TRBJ2-2, with D possibly being TRBD2 (6 bases). Trimming left V 6 bases short and J 4 bases short, with 15 bases between. In germline, CDR1 is LNHDA, CDR2 SQIVND (reference sequence). The CDR3 length is 15 residues. The CDR3 bases that were read are TGTGCCAGTAGCCCTTGGGGGGTGGGCACCGGGGAG. It specifies CASSPWGVGTGE. The whole CDR3 protein is CASSPWGVGTGELFF.

On this clone itself: Read coverage stops 3 residues before the CDR3 terminus; the germline J gene supplies the remainder. The chain carries TRBV13 and TRBJ1-1; TRBD1 is a possible D gene (5 bases). The CDR3 extends over 14 amino acids. The germline CDR1 and CDR2 sequences are PRHDT and FYEKMQ (reference sequence). Partial CDR3 DNA: TGTGCCAGCAGCTTAGTATTTGAGGGGTCGGGA. This gives the protein CASSLVFEGSG. The whole CDR3 reads CASSLVFEGSGAFF.

Points on this clone: The read is 3 residues too short to cover the CDR3 end, so that end is filled in from the germline J gene. The V gene is TRBV7-9, the J gene TRBJ1-2, with 9 bases lining up with TRBD1. The germline V gene has CDR1 SEHNR and CDR2 FQNEAQ (reference sequence). The V segment lost 5 bases and the J segment 4 bases; nucleotides outside the gene matches: 8. The length of the CDR3 is 15 residues. CDR3 residues: CASSPTGGASYGYTF. CDR3 DNA, as far as it was read: TGTGCCAGCAGCCCCACAGGGGGCGCGTCCTATGGC.

Note on this clone: The read finishes 3 residues shy of the CDR3 end, and the germline J gene is used to complete it. The J gene is TRBJ2-1, the V gene TRBV19; D is unclear. The CDR3 is made up of 16 amino acids. CDR1 is LNHDA, CDR2 SQIVND, per germline (reference sequence). The V end lost 5 bases, the J end lost 0 bases, and 14 bases lay between the germline ends. The CDR3 bases that were read are TGTGCCAGTAGTCCTCGTGGTTACAGCTCCTACAATGAG. Its translation is CASSPRGYSSYNE. The full CDR3 reads CASSPRGYSSYNEQFF.

As for this clone: The DNA ends 3 residues before the CDR3 does, and the rest of the CDR3 is filled in from the germline J gene. The chain combines TRBV29-1 with TRBJ2-7, with D hard to call. V was cut by 1 base and J by 4 bases, with 8 bases left in between. Per germline, CDR1 SQVTM and CDR2 ANQGSEA. The CDR3 consists of 12 residues. The part of the CDR3 DNA that was read is TGCAGCGTTGAAGGCGTCGGGTACGAG. Translation gives CSVEGVGYE. The entire CDR3 sequence reads CSVEGVGYEQYF.

In regard to this clone: Read coverage stops 3 residues before the CDR3 terminus; the germline J gene supplies the remainder. The chain couples TRBV6-2 or TRBV6-3 to TRBJ2-1; D gene ambiguous. Looked up from germline, CDR1 is MNHEY and CDR2 is SVGEGT. This CDR3 has 16 residues. V lost 6 bases to trimming and J lost 2 bases, with 17 bases between them. This chain's CDR3 is CASRLLNPEPYNEQFF. CDR3 DNA, as far as it was read: TGTGCCAGCAGACTACTAAATCCGGAACCCTACAATGAG.

Note on this clone: The read ends 3 residues shy of where the CDR3 ends; the end is completed using the germline J gene. This chain uses TRBV19 with TRBJ1-6; 8 bases map to TRBD1. Losses at the gene ends were 3 bases for V and 7 bases for J; bases not matched to a gene: 5. Germline CDR1 and CDR2: LNHDA and SQIVND (reference sequence). The CDR3 extends over 15 amino acids. CDR3 loop: CASSMGGTGNSPLHF. The CDR3 DNA, read in part, is TGTGCCAGTAGTATGGGCGGGACAGGCAATTCACCC.

The CDR3 region is CASSSRQGGGELFF. CDR3 DNA, as far as it was read: TGTGCCAGCAGCTCCAGACAGGGAGGCGGGGAG. V and J are TRBV7-3 and TRBJ2-2; a possible D gene is TRBD1 (7 bases). The read is 3 residues too short to cover the CDR3 end, so that end is filled in from the germline J gene. CDR3 length: 14 amino acids. Deletions cut 4 bases from V and 7 bases from J, with 13 bases between. Per the germline V gene, CDR1 is SGHTA and CDR2 is FQGTGA.

On this clone: The CDR3 goes on 3 residues after the read ends, and that part is filled in from the germline J gene. The chain combines TRBV11-3 with TRBJ1-1; D unresolved. Germline V gene lookup returns CDR1 SGHNT and CDR2 YENEEA. V lost 8 bases and J lost 7, with 2 bases in between. The CDR3 is 8 amino acids. CDR3 in amino acids: CASREAFF. CDR3 bases read: TGTGCCAGCCGTGAA.

Concerning this clone itself: The observed sequence ends 3 residues before the CDR3 terminus, with the missing tail filled in from the germline J gene. V is TRBV20-1 and J is TRBJ2-5, with TRBD2 identical over 8 bases. Trimming took 2 bases from V and 2 from J; bases not matched to a gene: 7. Looked up from germline, CDR1 is DFQATT and CDR2 is SNEGSKA (reference sequence). The CDR3 is 15 residues long. The DNA read from the CDR3 is TGCAGTGCTAGACCCGGGACTAGGGTTCAAGAGACC. Encoded protein: CSARPGTRVQET. From start to end, the CDR3 is CSARPGTRVQETQYF.

Regarding this clone: The CDR3 end is not reached by the read, which stops 3 residues before it; the germline J gene fills it in. V is TRBV6-2 or TRBV6-3 and J is TRBJ2-5; possibly TRBD1 for D (6 bases). Between the trimmed V and J ends, which lost 10 bases and 2 bases, there was a span of 14 bases. CDR1 MNHEY and CDR2 SVGEGT come from the germline V gene. The CDR3 totals 13 residues. The CDR3: CATLSGTQETQYF. CDR3 bases read: TGTGCCACCCTTTCGGGGACACAAGAGACC.

The CDR3 sequence: CASGQGDSPLHF. The sequenced CDR3 bases are TGTGCCAGCGGACAGGGTGATTCACCC. The V call is TRBV28, the J call TRBJ1-6; 8 bases map to TRBD1. Read sequence stops 3 residues before the CDR3 end, and the germline J gene provides the missing end. V gave up 8 bases and J gave up 8 bases; unmatched junction bases: 2. CDR1 is MDHEN and CDR2 is SYDVKM in the germline V gene. CDR3 length equals 12 residues.

As to this clone: The read falls 3 residues short of the CDR3 end, and the missing part is taken from the germline J gene. The V gene is TRBV28, the J gene TRBJ2-7, with D perhaps matching TRBD2 (5 bases). Germline V CDR1 and CDR2: MDHEN, SYDVKM. Trimming shortened V by 11 bases and J by 0 bases, and 11 bases separated the two germline ends. This CDR3 is 12 amino acids long. Partial CDR3 DNA: TGTGCCTCCCGGGCGGGCTCCTACGAG. It encodes CASRAGSYE. From start to end, the CDR3 is CASRAGSYEQYF. The whole variable domain, filled in from reference TRBV28 and TRBJ2-7, reads DVKVTQSSRYLVKRTGEKVFLECVQDMDHENMFWYRQDPGLGLRLIYFSYDVKMKEKGDIPEGYSVSREKKERFSLILESASTNQTSMYLCASRAGSYEQYFGPGTRLTVT.

A remark on this clone: The CDR3 goes on 3 residues after the read ends, and that part is filled in from the germline J gene. The chain links TRBV20-1 to TRBJ2-3; 11 nucleotides agree with TRBD2. The CDR3 spans 16 residues. Looked up from germline, CDR1 is DFQATT and CDR2 is SNEGSKA (reference sequence). V was clipped by 5 bases and J by 8 bases; unmatched bases: 15. The CDR3 bases that were read are TGCAGTGCTGGTCTGACTAGCGGGACTCCAGGAGGTACG. Translation gives CSAGLTSGTPGGT. The CDR3, in full, reads CSAGLTSGTPGGTQYF.

Regarding this clone: The sequenced fragment ends 3 residues before the CDR3 boundary, so the rest is inferred from the germline J gene. The chain is built from TRBV20-1 and TRBJ1-5; D remains ambiguous. V lost 5 bases to trimming and J lost 2 bases, with 13 bases between them. There are 14 residues in the CDR3. Germline values: CDR1 DFQATT, CDR2 SNEGSKA (reference sequence). The covered CDR3 bases are TGCAGTGCTCGGGGTAGTACGGGCAATCAGCCC. Translating it yields CSARGSTGNQP. The whole CDR3 is CSARGSTGNQPQHF.